This is a list of T cell receptor beta chains from one sample in a study of shared clonotypes between healthy human individuals. TCRdb keeps only in-frame clones here, not all; method: immunoSEQ multiplex PCR. In the table there are millions of clones, 85% to 95% of which are singletons. Input material: naive CD4+ T cells from PBMCs. These receptor sequences come from a young man in good health. Some clones in this sample may be carry-over from other donors' samples. Both conserved end residues are part of each CDR3. D genes are given only for firm matches. A row's size may be missing; if present it is once, few, many or a size class.

j_call d_call clone_size v_call cdr3_nt cdr3_aa
TRBJ2-1 - - TRBV28 TGTGCCAGCAGTTTTGGGCGAATACCTGAGCAGTTCTTC CASSFGRIPEQFF
TRBJ1-2 - - TRBV30 TGTGCCTGGAGCCGGGGTACCTATGGCTACACCTTC CAWSRGTYGYTF
TRBJ1-1 - - TRBV28 TGTGCCAGCAGACAAACTCCGGGACCCATGGACCCTGAAGCTTTCTTT CASRQTPGPMDPEAFF
TRBJ2-6 - - TRBV6-5 TGTGCCAGCAGTTATCGGAGCTCTGGGGCCAACGTCCTGACTTTC CASSYRSSGANVLTF
TRBJ2-1 - - TRBV9 TGTGCCAGCAGCTTAGGAGAATACTCCTACAATGAGCAGTTCTTC CASSLGEYSYNEQFF
TRBJ1-2 - - TRBV9 TGTGCCCCTAGGGGCGCGGAGAGGGGCCCTAACTATGGCTACACCTTC CAPRGAERGPNYGYTF
TRBJ2-7 TRBD1 - TRBV5-1 TGCGCCAGCAGCTTCCGGGACAGGGGATCCTACGAGCAGTACTTC CASSFRDRGSYEQYF
TRBJ2-7 TRBD2 - TRBV5-1 TGCGCCAGCAGCTTGGGGCGGGAGGTCCCCTACGAGCAGTACTTC CASSLGREVPYEQYF
TRBJ1-2 - few TRBV6-5 TGTGCCAGCAGAGCCGGGCACTATGGCTACACCTTC CASRAGHYGYTF
TRBJ1-5 - - TRBV28 TGTGCCAGCAGTAGACGAACGGGGGTTAGCAATCAGCCCCAGCATTTT CASSRRTGVSNQPQHF
TRBJ1-5 - - TRBV6-6 TGTGCCAGCAGGGGACGGGTCAATCAGCCCCAGCATTTT CASRGRVNQPQHF
TRBJ1-6 - once TRBV6-5 TGTGCCAGCAGTGGCCCGGGCCCCCGGCATTCACCCCTCCACTTT CASSGPGPRHSPLHF
TRBJ2-1 TRBD2 once TRBV2 TGTGCCAGCATAGGGAGGGGAGCGGGTGCGAATGAGCAGTTCTTC CASIGRGAGANEQFF
TRBJ1-1 - - TRBV11-3 TGTGCCAGCAGCTTACGGATGAACGATGAAGCTTTCTTT CASSLRMNDEAFF
TRBJ2-1 - once TRBV19 TGTGCCAGTAGTATCGACGGAACCTCCTACAATGAGCAGTTCTTC CASSIDGTSYNEQFF
TRBJ2-3 TRBD2 - TRBV18 TGTGCCAGCTCACCCGTAGCGGGGGGAAGCACAGATACGCAGTATTTT CASSPVAGGSTDTQYF
TRBJ2-7 - - TRBV9 TGTGCCAGCAGCGTAGGACCCTCCTACGAGCAGTACTTC CASSVGPSYEQYF
TRBJ1-1 - few TRBV9 TGTGCCAGCAGCGTAGATCAGGGGAGGACTGAAGCTTTCTTT CASSVDQGRTEAFF
TRBJ2-5 - - TRBV15 TGTGCCACCAGCAGAGGTGGCCTCGCGGAGACCCAGTACTTC CATSRGGLAETQYF
TRBJ1-1 - - TRBV6-5 TGTGCCAGCAGTTACTTAGTCATAGGCACTGAAGCTTTCTTT CASSYLVIGTEAFF
TRBJ2-7 - - TRBV27 TGTGCCAGCGCAAACCTACAGGGGGGGGGATACGAGCAGTACTTC CASANLQGGGYEQYF
TRBJ2-2 - - TRBV15 TGTGCCACCAGCAGAGATAGAGGGAACACCGGGGAGCTGTTTTTT CATSRDRGNTGELFF